These 23 T cell receptor beta chains share one sample of origin, sequenced in a study of graft-versus-host responses after intestinal transplantation. The antigens these receptors bind are not known. Some clones are missing from TCRdb's copy, which holds only in-frame ones; the method was immunoSEQ multiplex PCR. Of about 64,000 clones listed, approximately 91% are singletons. This sample comprised unstimulated CD8+ T cells sorted from spleen or lymph node cells, obtained before transplant. Receptor source: a human donor who was the organ donor for an intestinal transplant.

A single count supports this clone. The V gene is TRBV30, the J gene TRBJ1-2, with 7 bases fitting TRBD1. The CDR3 spans 14 residues. The junction had 6 bases not matched to a gene; V was cut back by 1 base and J by 4 bases. Per germline, CDR1 GTSNPN and CDR2 SVGIG (reference sequence). CDR3 DNA: TGTGCCTGGAGTGCTACAGGGGTTGGCTATGGCTACACCTTC. Translation: CAWSATGVGYGYTF.

The V gene is TRBV6-4, the J gene TRBJ2-1; tentative D call: TRBD2 (5 bases). V lost 1 base and J 9 bases, leaving 13 bases between the germline ends. The CDR3 is 14 amino acids. Germline CDR1 is MRHNA and CDR2 is SNTAGT. In DNA form, the CDR3 reads TGTGCCAGCAGTGACTTCCACTCTAGCAGTGAGCAGTTCTTC. Its protein is CASSDFHSSSEQFF.

CDR3 sequence reads: CASSLVAGARHNEQFF. CDR3 coding DNA: TGTGCCAGCAGTTTAGTAGCGGGAGCTAGGCACAATGAGCAGTTCTTC. The rearrangement links TRBV27 to TRBJ2-1; 9 nucleotides align to TRBD2. Germline CDR1 and CDR2: MNHEY and SMNVEV (reference sequence). V gave up 2 bases and J gave up 5 bases; unmatched junction bases: 7. The CDR3 extends over 16 amino acids.

This chain links TRBV30 with TRBJ2-7; 11 bases align to TRBD1. Per germline, CDR1 GTSNPN and CDR2 SVGIG (reference sequence). Trimming took 7 bases from V and 4 from J; bases not matched to a gene: 9. The CDR3 is made up of 14 amino acids. CDR3 in amino acids: CAFMDRDRGYEQYF. CDR3 in DNA: TGTGCCTTCATGGACCGGGACAGGGGGTACGAGCAGTACTTC. Looking up the rest from reference TRBV30 and TRBJ2-7 gives the full variable domain: SQTIHQWPATLVQPVGSPLSLECTVEGTSNPNLYWYRQAAGRGLQLLFYSVGIGQISSEVPQNLSASRPQDRQFILSSKKLLLSDSGFYLCAFMDRDRGYEQYFGPGTRLTVT.

J is TRBJ2-1 and V is TRBV27; weak D call: TRBD2 (6 bases). The V and J ends lost 10 bases and 5 bases respectively, with 21 bases between them. Germline V CDR1 and CDR2: MNHEY, SMNVEV (reference sequence). The CDR3 is made up of 15 amino acids. CDR3 DNA: TGTGCCACGCAACCGTCGACTAGGGACGACAATGAGCAGTTCTTC. Encoded protein: CATQPSTRDDNEQFF.

This CDR3 is CASSLNTGRYGYTF. As DNA, the CDR3 is TGTGCCAGCAGTTTAAACACAGGGAGATATGGCTACACCTTC. The chain links TRBV28 to TRBJ1-2; perhaps TRBD1 as D (6 bases). V was shortened by 2 bases and J by 5 bases, with 12 bases between the two germline ends. CDR3 size: 14 residues. Germline V gene sequence: CDR1 MDHEN, CDR2 SYDVKM.

The chain is built from TRBV27 and TRBJ2-7; TRBD2 is a possible D gene (6 bases). The CDR3 is made up of 14 amino acids. Germline CDR1 and CDR2: MNHEY and SMNVEV (reference sequence). Trimming pared 4 bases from V and 2 bases from J, leaving 12 bases between. The CDR3 bases are TGTGCCAGCAGTTCGGGACTCGCTACCTACGAGCAGTACTTC. This gives the protein CASSSGLATYEQYF.

The J gene is TRBJ2-3, the V gene TRBV13; TRBD2 matches 13 bases. With 0 bases clipped from V and 3 bases from J, the junction kept 9 bases outside the gene matches. The CDR3 covers 19 residues. Germline lookup yields CDR1 PRHDT and CDR2 FYEKMQ (reference sequence). CDR3 in amino acids: CASSLGLMGLAGLTDTQYF. In DNA, the CDR3 is TGTGCCAGCAGCTTAGGCCTGATGGGACTAGCGGGATTGACAGATACGCAGTATTTT. The full variable domain, completed using reference TRBV13 and TRBJ2-3, is AAGVIQSPRHLIKEKRETATLKCYPIPRHDTVYWYQQGPGQDPQFLISFYEKMQSDKGSIPDRFSAQQFSDYHSELNMSSLELGDSALYFCASSLGLMGLAGLTDTQYFGPGTRLTVL.

The genes are TRBV4-3 and TRBJ2-3; 7 nucleotides agree with TRBD2. This CDR3 has 17 residues. Germline V gene data show CDR1 as LGHNA and CDR2 as YSLEER. Germline trimming cut 4 bases from V and 2 bases from J; bases unmatched to any gene: 12. As DNA, the CDR3 is TGCGCCAGCAGCCCGTCCCGGCTAGCGGACCTCACAGATACGCAGTATTTT. It translates to CASSPSRLADLTDTQYF.

The chain carries TRBV19 and TRBJ2-3, with D possibly matching TRBD2 (6 bases). Germline V lookup: CDR1 LNHDA, CDR2 SQIVND (reference sequence). The CDR3 totals 13 residues. V lost 5 bases and J lost 4, with 10 bases in between. This chain's CDR3 is CASSGWGADTQYF. The CDR3 nucleotides read TGTGCCAGTAGTGGCTGGGGGGCAGATACGCAGTATTTT.

The chain uses TRBV27 and TRBJ2-7, with D maybe TRBD1 (6 bases). Trimming stripped 6 bases from V and 5 bases from J, with 17 bases between. The germline gives CDR1 MNHEY, CDR2 SMNVEV (reference sequence). This CDR3 is 14 amino acids long. CDR3 loop: CASRESTGYHEQYF. As DNA, the CDR3 is TGTGCCAGCAGAGAAAGCACAGGGTACCACGAGCAGTACTTC.

This clone occurred a few times. The genes are TRBV19 and TRBJ2-7, with 10 bases fitting TRBD2. This CDR3 is 14 amino acids long. Unmatched junction bases numbered 7, after V lost 5 bases and J lost 6 bases. Germline CDR1 is LNHDA and CDR2 is SQIVND (reference sequence). The CDR3 is CASSVEAGGREQYF. As DNA, the CDR3 is TGTGCCAGTAGTGTGGAAGCGGGAGGGCGCGAGCAGTACTTC.

The chain links TRBV9 to TRBJ1-1, with D uncertain. The germline CDR1 and CDR2 sequences are SGDLS and YYNGEE. There are 13 residues in the CDR3. Between the trimmed V and J ends, which lost 3 bases and 4 bases, there was a span of 10 bases. CDR3 sequence: CASSGPGATEAFF. For the CDR3, the DNA is TGTGCCAGCAGCGGCCCGGGAGCCACTGAAGCTTTCTTT.

The chain links TRBV28 to TRBJ2-1, with 9 bases identical to TRBD2. CDR3 length: 17 amino acids. V was pared by 0 bases and J by 7 bases, with 10 bases of the junction left unmatched. Germline V gives CDR1 MDHEN, CDR2 SYDVKM. This CDR3 is CASSLWGSGSRWNEQFF. The CDR3, as DNA: TGTGCCAGCAGTTTATGGGGTAGCGGGAGCAGGTGGAATGAGCAGTTCTTC.

This rearrangement joins TRBV19 to TRBJ2-7; tentatively, D is TRBD2 (6 bases). Germline loops: CDR1 LNHDA, CDR2 SQIVND (reference sequence). The CDR3 consists of 15 residues. V was pared by 5 bases and J by 1 base, with 15 bases between. The chain's CDR3 is CASSVGGGTSYEQYF. In DNA form, the CDR3 reads TGTGCCAGTAGTGTAGGCGGCGGGACTTCCTACGAGCAGTACTTC.

The J gene is TRBJ1-1, the V gene TRBV19; 7 bases are shared with TRBD1. This CDR3 contains 12 residues. Germline V gene data show CDR1 as LNHDA and CDR2 as SQIVND (reference sequence). The V and J ends lost 8 bases and 4 bases, in that order; junction bases with no gene match: 4. For the CDR3, the DNA is TGTGCCAGTCGACAGGGATCCACTGAAGCTTTCTTT. This codes for CASRQGSTEAFF.

This chain links TRBV28 with TRBJ2-2; 7 bases line up with TRBD2. The CDR3 consists of 16 residues. The V gene's germline CDR1 is MDHEN and CDR2 SYDVKM. Losses at the gene ends were 0 bases for V and 1 base for J; bases not matched to a gene: 2. The CDR3 DNA follows: TGTGCCAGCAGTTTATGGTCTAGCGGGAACACCGGGGAGCTGTTTTTT. Its protein product is CASSLWSSGNTGELFF.

CDR3 sequence: CASSIFGGRTEAFF. CDR3 DNA: TGTGCCAGTAGTATTTTCGGGGGGCGCACTGAAGCTTTCTTT. J is TRBJ1-1 and V is TRBV19; TRBD1 is a possible D gene (6 bases). The ends were cut back, 3 bases at V and 4 bases at J, with 12 bases in the middle. CDR3 length equals 14 residues. Germline CDR1 and CDR2: LNHDA and SQIVND (reference sequence).

The chain employs TRBV28 and TRBJ2-4; TRBD1 matches at 7 bases. Germline CDR1 MDHEN, CDR2 SYDVKM. CDR3 length: 12 residues. The V and J ends lost 11 bases and 5 bases, in that order; junction bases with no gene match: 6. The CDR3 coding sequence is TGTGCCGCCCGGGACAGACAAAACATTCAGTACTTC. Its protein is CAARDRQNIQYF. Full variable domain (missing parts from reference TRBV28 and TRBJ2-4): DVKVTQSSRYLVKRTGEKVFLECVQDMDHENMFWYRQDPGLGLRLIYFSYDVKMKEKGDIPEGYSVSREKKERFSLILESASTNQTSMYLCAARDRQNIQYFGAGTRLSVL.

Concerning this clone: The sample has other DNA sequences that encode this CDR3 too. The J gene is TRBJ2-1, the V gene TRBV4-1, with 9 nucleotides matching TRBD1. The CDR3 runs to 15 residues. CDR1 and CDR2 from the germline V gene are MGHRA and YSYEKL. The junction had 9 bases not matched to a gene; V was cut back by 4 bases and J by 8 bases. CDR3 amino acids: CASSLTPGQGDEQFF. DNA of the CDR3: TGCGCCAGCAGCCTAACTCCGGGACAGGGAGATGAGCAGTTCTTC.

The V call is TRBV4-1, the J call TRBJ2-1, with D possibly TRBD2 on 6 matching bases. V gave up 2 bases and J gave up 7 bases, with 15 bases separating them. This CDR3 has 15 amino acids. Germline values: CDR1 MGHRA, CDR2 YSYEKL. The CDR3 DNA follows: TGCGCCAGCAGCCAAACGGGACTCCCCATTAATGAGCAGTTCTTC. Amino acids: CASSQTGLPINEQFF.

This clone has only one observation. CDR3 in amino acids: CASSSYRGRFLRYGYTF. In DNA, the CDR3 is TGTGCCAGCAGCTCCTACAGGGGGCGGTTTTTGCGCTATGGCTACACCTTC. This rearrangement joins TRBV11-2 to TRBJ1-2, with 9 bases identical to TRBD1. CDR1 is SGHAT, CDR2 FQNNGV, per germline. The junction had 13 bases not matched to a gene; V was cut back by 4 bases and J by 4 bases. This CDR3 has 17 amino acids.

V is TRBV5-3 and J is TRBJ2-2; possible D gene TRBD1, 5 bases. TRBV5-3 is an open reading frame whose function is uncertain. V was trimmed by 1 base and J by 4 bases, leaving 11 bases between them. This CDR3 contains 15 residues. The DNA for the CDR3 is TGTGCCAGAAGCTTGTGCAGGGCCGGCACCGGGGAGCTGTTTTTT. This encodes CARSLCRAGTGELFF.